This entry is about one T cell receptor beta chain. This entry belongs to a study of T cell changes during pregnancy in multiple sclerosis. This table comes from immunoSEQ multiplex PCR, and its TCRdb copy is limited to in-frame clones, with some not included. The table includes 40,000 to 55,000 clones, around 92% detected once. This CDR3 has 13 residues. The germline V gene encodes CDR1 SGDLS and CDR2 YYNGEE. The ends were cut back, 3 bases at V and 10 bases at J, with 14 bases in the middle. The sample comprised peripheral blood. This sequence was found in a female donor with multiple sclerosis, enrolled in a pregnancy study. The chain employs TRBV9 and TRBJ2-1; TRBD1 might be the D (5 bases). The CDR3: CASSDRPGLEQFF. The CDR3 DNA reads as TGTGCCAGCAGCGATCGTCCAGGGTTGGAGCAGTTCTTC.